Following are 8 T cell receptor beta chains from one sample sequenced in a study of immune heterogeneity within non-small cell lung tumors (dated by TCRdb to the late 2010s). TCRdb names HiSeq X Ten as the instrument used. A multiplex PCR system amplified the TCR beta CDR3 region, with a first 10-cycle round using 32 V-gene forward and 13 J-gene reverse primers. TCRdb handled the public reads itself, with Q25 trimming in fastp and clone calling in MiXCR, and kept productive beta chains. Every CDR3 protein is listed once, alongside the most common genes and DNA of its rows. Here the sample has around 2,200 distinct CDR3 sequences; about 34% occur a single time. The ten most abundant clones make up about a quarter of the sample. Genomic DNA was extracted from bulk tumor tissue and used as the TCR template, and around 600 ng gDNA was amplified per sample. During surgery, multiple biopsies were taken from each primary tumor and placed as far apart as possible within the tumor mass. The study cohort was described as untreated, and the patients were newly diagnosed NSCLC cases having curative surgery.

Input material: lung tumor tissue. The receptors were sampled from a man aged 70 or older with non-small cell lung cancer.

The V and J genes are TRBV20-1 and TRBJ2-3; D unresolved. The CDR3 extends over 14 amino acids. From germline, CDR1 is DFQATT and CDR2 SNEGSKA (reference sequence). Trimming took off 3 bases at V and 2 bases at J, with 12 bases between the two ends. In nucleotides, the CDR3 is TGCAGTGCTAGCCAGCTTTCTTTCACAGATACGCAGTATTTT. Amino acids: CSASQLSFTDTQYF.

J is TRBJ1-5 and V is TRBV6-1, with D unclear. This CDR3 is 13 amino acids long. Trimming removed 3 bases from V and 9 bases from J, with 12 bases in between. CDR1 and CDR2 from the germline V gene are MNHNS and SASEGT. The CDR3 DNA is TGTGCCAGCAGTGACCTCCCTCGGGGGCCCCAGCATTTT. This translates into CASSDLPRGPQHF.

This clonotype was seen only a few times. The rearrangement joins TRBV18 to TRBJ1-6; 8 bases match TRBD1. Germline CDR1 and CDR2: KGHSH and LQKENI. V lost 3 bases, J lost 7 bases, and 5 bases stayed unmatched. The CDR3 extends over 15 amino acids. The CDR3 DNA reads as TGTGCCAGCTCACCGCCACAGGGGGAAAATTCACCCCTCCACTTT. It yields the protein CASSPPQGENSPLHF.

This clonotype is a singleton in its sample. V is TRBV11-3 and J is TRBJ2-2; TRBD1 matches at 7 bases. The CDR3 runs 15 residues. The germline gives CDR1 SGHNT, CDR2 YENEEA. Germline trimming cut 4 bases from V and 1 base from J; bases unmatched to any gene: 3. The CDR3 protein is CASSSGQQNTGELFF. The CDR3 DNA is TGTGCCAGCAGCTCGGGACAGCAGAACACCGGGGAGCTGTTTTTT.

This clonotype was detected a few times. The gene calls are TRBV7-9 and TRBJ1-6, with a tentative D call TRBD1 (5 bases). Germline V gene data show CDR1 as SEHNR and CDR2 as FQNEAQ (reference sequence). This CDR3 has 17 residues. V was clipped by 0 bases and J by 5 bases, with 14 bases between them. The CDR3 reads CASSLAGTHPDNSPLHF. CDR3 DNA sequence: TGTGCCAGCAGCTTAGCCGGGACTCATCCGGATAATTCACCCCTCCACTTT.

This clonotype was detected a few times. V and J are TRBV5-1 and TRBJ1-2, with D perhaps matching TRBD1 (6 bases). Deletions cut 2 bases from V and 1 base from J, with 9 bases between. Germline CDR1 is SGHRS and CDR2 is YFSETQ. The CDR3 is 14 residues long. CDR3 in DNA: TGCGCCAGCAGCTTACACAGGGTTAACTATGGCTACACCTTC. It codes for CASSLHRVNYGYTF.

The chain recombines TRBV5-5 with TRBJ2-3; D gene unclear. The CDR3 runs to 12 residues. Trimming took 0 bases from V and 5 from J, leaving 4 bases between them. CDR1 and CDR2 from the germline V gene are SGHKS and YYEKEE (reference sequence). CDR3 sequence (DNA): TGTGCCAGCAGCTTGGAGGTAGATACGCAGTATTTT. Its translation is CASSLEVDTQYF.

This clonotype is labeled as large. The gene calls are TRBV20-1 and TRBJ1-1; D uncertain. This CDR3 comprises 12 residues. V lost 6 bases and J lost 7, with 15 bases in between. Germline V gene data show CDR1 as DFQATT and CDR2 as SNEGSKA (reference sequence). The CDR3 loop is CSAYNKRLEAFF. In DNA, the CDR3 is TGCAGTGCCTACAACAAGCGTCTTGAAGCTTTCTTT.